Listed below are T cell receptor beta chains from one sample, sequenced in a study of a mutant IDH1 vaccine in newly diagnosed glioma. Their antigens remain unidentified. The protocol was immunoSEQ multiplex PCR, while the TCRdb copy is restricted to in-frame clones and leaves out a portion. The repertoire holds roughly 52,000 clones, less than 80% seen once, with more than 10% in the top ten. The sequences come from PBMCs, collected from a glioma patient whose treatment included an IDH1 peptide vaccine. These receptors came from a middle-aged man with glioma. Each CDR3 is given with its conserved first and last residue. D genes are given only for firm matches. Not every row has a clone size; where given, it reads once, few, many or a size class.

D gene,V gene,J gene,clone size,CDR3 DNA,CDR3 protein
-,TRBV11-3,TRBJ2-5,-,TGTGCCAGCAGCTTTAGCGGAGACGGGGAGACCCAGTACTTC,CASSFSGDGETQYF
TRBD2,TRBV10-2,TRBJ2-1,once,TGCGCCAGCAGTCCCACTAGCGGGAGGGCCGCTGAGCAGTTCTTC,CASSPTSGRAAEQFF
TRBD2,TRBV5-6,TRBJ2-1,once,TGTGCCAGCAGGGCTAGCGGGTTCTCCTGCAATGAGCAGTTCTTC,CASRASGFSCNEQFF
TRBD2,TRBV12-5,TRBJ2-1,-,TGTGCTAGTGGTGAGGGTACTAGCGGGAAGCTGGAGCAGTTCTTC,CASGEGTSGKLEQFF
-,TRBV7-9,TRBJ2-5,once,TGTGCCAGCGGAGGGGGGAAAGAGACCCAGTACTTC,CASGGGKETQYF
TRBD1,TRBV30,TRBJ2-3,few,TGTGCCTGGAGCCGTACAGGGGGCTCAGATACGCAGTATTTT,CAWSRTGGSDTQYF
-,TRBV18,TRBJ2-5,-,TGTGCCAGCTCACCCCAGCCTAATAGCCCGGAGACCCAGTACTTC,CASSPQPNSPETQYF
-,TRBV10-3,TRBJ1-5,-,TGTGCCATCAGTGAGGGGGAGGAGGGACGGAGCAATCAGCCCCAGCATTTT,CAISEGEEGRSNQPQHF
-,TRBV7-9,TRBJ1-5,-,TGTGCCAGCAGCTCCGATTATTATAGCAATCAGCCCCAGCATTTT,CASSSDYYSNQPQHF
-,TRBV7-9,TRBJ1-1,-,TGTGCCAGCAGCTTATTCGGGCGTGAAGCTTTCTTT,CASSLFGREAFF
TRBD1,TRBV13,TRBJ1-2,-,TGTGCCAGCAGCTTAGGGAGACAGGGGGCGATGGGCTACACCTTC,CASSLGRQGAMGYTF
TRBD1,TRBV27,TRBJ1-5,-,TGTGCCAGCAGTTCCGGGACAGGGGGGGCTCAGCCCCAGCATTTT,CASSSGTGGAQPQHF
-,TRBV30,TRBJ2-1,-,TGTGCCTCCCATTTATATGAGGGGAGTAATGAGCAGTTCTTC,CASHLYEGSNEQFF
-,TRBV9,TRBJ2-5,-,TGTGCCCTAGACTACGCGGTCCAAGAGACCCAGTACTTC,CALDYAVQETQYF
TRBD1,TRBV11-3,TRBJ1-1,-,TGTGCCAGCAGCTACAGGGGGCTGAGCACTGAAGCTTTCTTT,CASSYRGLSTEAFF
-,TRBV6-1,TRBJ1-2,-,TGTGCCAGCGGCCAGCTAAATGGCTACACCTTC,CASGQLNGYTF
-,TRBV7-2,TRBJ2-5,-,TGTGCCAGCAGCTTGGGTTCCCAAGAGACCCAGTACTTC,CASSLGSQETQYF
-,TRBV19,TRBJ1-2,-,TGTGCCACTATACAGGACAACTATGGCTACACCTTC,CATIQDNYGYTF
TRBD1,TRBV6-4,TRBJ1-1,-,TGTGCCAGCAGTGAACCTCAGGGGGCAGGGCCAAACGCTGAAGCTTTCTTT,CASSEPQGAGPNAEAFF
-,TRBV11-2,TRBJ1-3,-,TGTGCCAGCAGCGCCGTCAGGGGTGACACCATATATTTT,CASSAVRGDTIYF
-,TRBV6-4,TRBJ2-1,-,TGTGCCAGCAGTGACTCGGGAGACCCCGACAATGAGCAGTTCTTC,CASSDSGDPDNEQFF
-,TRBV29-1,TRBJ1-3,few,TGCAGCGTTGAAGAAGGTTTATCTGGAAACACCATATATTTT,CSVEEGLSGNTIYF